The 29 T cell receptor beta chains listed next were all sequenced from one sample in a study of blood T cell repertoires in COVID-19. Clones were sequenced by immunoSEQ multiplex PCR, and TCRdb holds only the in-frame ones, with some missing. The table records under 450,000 clones, approximately 86% of them present only once. Source material: peripheral blood. The receptors derive from a woman aged 55-70 years with COVID-19, enrolled during active disease.

Here the CDR3 reads CASSSEIALQGTEAFF. For the CDR3, the DNA is TGTGCCAGCAGCTCCGAAATCGCCCTACAGGGCACTGAAGCTTTCTTT. J is TRBJ1-1 and V is TRBV7-8; possibly TRBD1 for D (6 bases). Trimming shortened V by 4 bases and J by 4 bases, and 19 bases separated the two germline ends. The CDR3 contains 16 residues. CDR1 and CDR2 (germline): SGHVS, FQNEAQ.

This chain uses TRBV6-2 or TRBV6-3 with TRBJ1-2, with D perhaps matching TRBD1 (5 bases). CDR3 length: 14 amino acids. With 0 bases removed from V and 8 bases from J, the gap between germline ends came to 13 bases. In germline, CDR1 is MNHEY, CDR2 SVGEGT. This CDR3 is CASSYSGTLRGYTF. CDR3 bases: TGTGCCAGCAGTTACTCAGGGACTCTTAGGGGCTACACCTTC.

The V call is TRBV6-5, the J call TRBJ2-3; tentatively, D is TRBD2 (5 bases). The CDR3 loop spans 16 amino acids. CDR1 is MNHEY and CDR2 is SVGAGI in the germline V gene. V lost 0 bases and J 6 bases, leaving 16 bases between the germline ends. DNA of the CDR3: TGTGCCAGCAGTTACTCGGCTAGCCGAGGGTTGGATACGCAGTATTTT. Its protein product is CASSYSASRGLDTQYF.

With regard to this clone: A read error may be the cause here, since a much bigger clone is one base away. V gene TRBV12-3 or TRBV12-4 combines with J gene TRBJ1-2, with a possible D match to TRBD1 (5 bases). There are 13 residues in the CDR3. Between the trimmed V and J ends, which lost 5 bases and 2 bases, there was a span of 9 bases. The CDR3 sequence is CASSQTVNYGYTF. CDR3 sequence (DNA): TGTGCCAGCAGTCAGACAGTAAACTATGGCTACACCTTC.

The chain carries TRBV5-1 and TRBJ1-2; TRBD1 might be the D (5 bases). Trimming removed 0 bases from V and 7 bases from J, with 13 bases in between. CDR1 SGHRS and CDR2 YFSETQ come from the germline V gene. The CDR3 runs 14 residues. The CDR3 nucleotides read TGCGCCAGCAGCTTGGAATCAGGGAGGGGTGGCTACACCTTC. This encodes CASSLESGRGGYTF.

This chain's CDR3 is CASSLGGLSGEKLFF. CDR3 DNA sequence: TGTGCCAGCAGCTTAGGAGGGCTTTCTGGGGAAAAACTGTTTTTT. The chain couples TRBV7-8 to TRBJ1-4; D unclear. The CDR3 spans 15 residues. V was trimmed by 1 base and J by 8 bases, leaving 14 bases between them. CDR1 is SGHVS and CDR2 is FQNEAQ in the germline V gene.

The sample holds one count of this clone. The chain uses TRBV30 and TRBJ2-2; D unclear. The CDR3 consists of 13 residues. Trimming took 4 bases from V and 0 from J, leaving 6 bases between them. CDR1 and CDR2 from the germline V gene are GTSNPN and SVGIG (reference sequence). The CDR3 sequence: CAWNPANTGELFF. CDR3 sequence (DNA): TGTGCCTGGAACCCAGCGAACACCGGGGAGCTGTTTTTT.

This rearrangement joins TRBV5-1 to TRBJ1-5, with D possibly TRBD1 on 6 matching bases. Germline CDR1 is SGHRS and CDR2 is YFSETQ. Trimming pared 1 base from V and 4 bases from J, leaving 12 bases between. The CDR3 totals 15 residues. The CDR3 DNA reads TGCGCCAGCAGCTTGCGTCCGGACAGAAATCAGCCCCAGCATTTT. Amino acids: CASSLRPDRNQPQHF.

This clone came up once. The chain uses TRBV27 and TRBJ1-1, with 9 positions matching TRBD1. The CDR3 totals 15 residues. Germline V gene sequence: CDR1 MNHEY, CDR2 SMNVEV (reference sequence). J was trimmed by 6 bases and V by 6 bases; bases with no gene match: 11. CDR3 sequence: CASRRDREFGSEAFF. The CDR3 bases are TGTGCCAGCAGGCGGGACAGGGAGTTTGGCTCTGAAGCTTTCTTT.

This chain links TRBV5-4 with TRBJ2-4, with a possible D match to TRBD1 (5 bases). V dropped 4 bases and J dropped 2 bases, with 10 bases sitting between them. The germline CDR1 and CDR2 sequences are SGHNT and YYREEE (reference sequence). This CDR3 has 14 amino acids. The chain's CDR3 is CASSNQGSKNIQYF. The CDR3 DNA is TGTGCCAGCAGCAATCAGGGATCCAAAAACATTCAGTACTTC.

The chain combines TRBV6-1 with TRBJ2-2, with TRBD2 identical over 11 bases. The germline V gene encodes CDR1 MNHNS and CDR2 SASEGT. This CDR3 comprises 16 residues. J lost 5 bases, V lost 3 bases, and 5 bases had no gene match. Here the CDR3 reads CASSDRLAGRTGELFF. CDR3 DNA: TGTGCCAGCAGTGACCGACTAGCGGGGAGGACCGGGGAGCTGTTTTTT.

The chain combines TRBV2 with TRBJ1-3; 11 nucleotides line up with TRBD1. The V and J ends lost 9 bases and 3 bases, in that order; junction bases with no gene match: 1. The germline gives CDR1 SNHLY, CDR2 FYNNEI. The CDR3 has 13 amino acids. The CDR3 DNA reads as TGTGCCAGAGGGACAGGGGGTGGAAACACCATATATTTT. It translates to CARGTGGGNTIYF.

This clone has a single count. J is TRBJ2-2 and V is TRBV10-3, with TRBD1 matching over 9 bases. The junction had 3 bases not matched to a gene; V was cut back by 3 bases and J by 1 base. The CDR3 has 16 residues. The germline gives CDR1 ENHRY, CDR2 SYGVKD. CDR3 nucleotide sequence: TGTGCCATCAGTGAAAAGGGACAGGGGAACACCGGGGAGCTGTTTTTT. Residues: CAISEKGQGNTGELFF.

V and J are TRBV4-1 and TRBJ1-5; 9 bases agree with TRBD1. The V and J ends lost 6 bases and 6 bases, in that order; junction bases with no gene match: 6. The germline V gene encodes CDR1 MGHRA and CDR2 YSYEKL. This CDR3 spans 14 amino acids. The CDR3 loop reads CASRGQGGPQPQHF. The CDR3 DNA follows: TGCGCCAGCAGGGGACAGGGAGGGCCTCAGCCCCAGCATTTT.

The chain's CDR3 is CASTHRLAGETQYF. The DNA for the CDR3 is TGCGCCAGCACCCATCGATTAGCCGGAGAGACCCAGTACTTC. This rearrangement joins TRBV5-1 to TRBJ2-5, with D unclear. From germline, CDR1 is SGHRS and CDR2 YFSETQ. The V and J ends lost 6 bases and 4 bases respectively, with 16 bases between them. The CDR3 is 14 amino acids.

The rearrangement links TRBV18 to TRBJ2-7; D ambiguous. V was pared by 2 bases and J by 2 bases, with 4 bases between. Germline V CDR1 and CDR2: KGHSH, LQKENI. The CDR3 has 12 amino acids. The CDR3 nucleotides are TGTGCCAGCTCACCAGGCACCTACGAGCAGTACTTC. This gives the protein CASSPGTYEQYF. The full variable domain, in which reference TRBV18 and TRBJ2-7 provide the parts outside the CDR3, is NAGVMQNPRHLVRRRGQEARLRCSPMKGHSHVYWYRQLPEEGLKFMVYLQKENIIDESGMPKERFSAEFPKEGPSILRIQQVVRGDSAAYFCASSPGTYEQYFGPGTRLTVT.

J is TRBJ1-2 and V is TRBV13; TRBD1 is a possible D gene (5 bases). V lost 1 base and J 3 bases, leaving 12 bases between the germline ends. CDR3 length: 15 residues. CDR1 is PRHDT and CDR2 is FYEKMQ in the germline V gene (reference sequence). Here the CDR3 DNA reads TGTGCCAGCAGCTTAGCTGCGGGGGTTTACTATGGCTACACCTTC. Translating gives CASSLAAGVYYGYTF.

This sequence joins TRBV5-1 and TRBJ2-3; D unresolved. V shed 5 bases and J shed 5 bases, with 15 bases lying between them. Germline assignment: CDR1 SGHRS and CDR2 YFSETQ. The CDR3 is made up of 14 amino acids. CDR3 coding DNA: TGCGCCAGCAGTACCGGGTCGGCGAAAGATACGCAGTATTTT. It specifies CASSTGSAKDTQYF.

The chain couples TRBV9 to TRBJ1-1; 7 nucleotides match TRBD1. Unmatched junction bases numbered 13, after V lost 4 bases and J lost 1 base. This CDR3 has 17 amino acids. Germline assignment: CDR1 SGDLS and CDR2 YYNGEE. This chain's CDR3 is CASSPEEPKGANTEAFF. The CDR3 DNA is TGTGCCAGCAGCCCAGAAGAACCTAAGGGGGCGAACACTGAAGCTTTCTTT.

The rearrangement joins TRBV9 to TRBJ2-5, with TRBD2 as a possible D gene (6 bases). CDR3 length: 12 amino acids. CDR1 and CDR2 (germline): SGDLS, YYNGEE. The V end was cut by 3 bases, the J end by 3 bases, with 6 bases between. The CDR3 DNA sequence: TGTGCCAGCAGCGCGGGAGAAGAGACCCAGTACTTC. It encodes CASSAGEETQYF. Combining the CDR3 with reference TRBV9 and TRBJ2-5 gives the whole variable domain DSGVTQTPKHLITATGQRVTLRCSPRSGDLSVYWYQQSLDQGLQFLIQYYNGEERAKGNILERFSAQQFPDLHSELNLSSLELGDSALYFCASSAGEETQYFGPGTRLLVL.

The J gene is TRBJ2-1, the V gene TRBV7-3; the D is unclear. Trimming cost V 2 bases and J 4 bases, with 12 bases left between them. This CDR3 has 15 amino acids. Germline loops: CDR1 SGHTA, CDR2 FQGTGA. The CDR3 DNA follows: TGTGCCAGCAGCTTAGTACTGATCGGTTACAATGAGCAGTTCTTC. Amino acids: CASSLVLIGYNEQFF. Together with reference TRBV7-3 and TRBJ2-1, the CDR3 gives the full variable domain: GAGVSQTPSNKVTEKGKYVELRCDPISGHTALYWYRQSLGQGPEFLIYFQGTGAADDSGLPNDRFFAVRPEGSVSTLKIQRTERGDSAVYLCASSLVLIGYNEQFFGPGTRLTVL.

The chain recombines TRBV30 with TRBJ1-2, with 7 bases aligning to TRBD1. Losses at the gene ends were 0 bases for V and 4 bases for J; bases not matched to a gene: 14. CDR1 is GTSNPN, CDR2 SVGIG, per germline (reference sequence). The CDR3 length is 17 residues. CDR3 protein: CAWSVTRDSSSSYGYTF. The CDR3 DNA reads as TGTGCCTGGAGTGTAACTAGGGACAGCTCGAGCAGCTATGGCTACACCTTC.

The gene calls are TRBV7-2 and TRBJ2-5; 7 nucleotides align to TRBD2. In germline, CDR1 is SGHTA, CDR2 FQGNSA. The CDR3 consists of 13 residues. Losses at the gene ends were 4 bases for V and 3 bases for J; bases not matched to a gene: 2. CDR3 sequence (DNA): TGTGCCAGCAGCTGGGAGGGGAAAGAGACCCAGTACTTC. It codes for CASSWEGKETQYF.

This chain joins TRBV3-1 (or the pseudogene TRBV3-2) and TRBJ2-7; 8 bases fit TRBD1. Unmatched junction bases numbered 5, after V lost 2 bases and J lost 2 bases. Germline V gene data show CDR1 as LGHDT and CDR2 as YNNKEL (reference sequence). This CDR3 comprises 15 residues. The CDR3 DNA is TGTGCCAGCAGCCAATCCGGGACAGGAACCTACGAGCAGTACTTC. Amino acids: CASSQSGTGTYEQYF.

This chain joins TRBV11-2 and TRBJ1-1; a possible D gene is TRBD1 (6 bases). Looked up from germline, CDR1 is SGHAT and CDR2 is FQNNGV. V dropped 4 bases and J dropped 3 bases, with 18 bases sitting between them. CDR3 length equals 16 residues. This chain's CDR3 is CASSSSLQKGDTEAFF. CDR3 sequence (DNA): TGTGCCAGCAGCTCGTCCTTACAGAAGGGGGACACTGAAGCTTTCTTT.

The V call is TRBV3-1 (or the pseudogene TRBV3-2), the J call TRBJ1-4; D not resolved. V lost 1 base, J lost 5 bases, and 11 bases lay in between. The V gene's germline CDR1 is LGHDT and CDR2 YNNKEL (reference sequence). CDR3 size: 15 residues. For the CDR3, the DNA is TGTGCCAGCAGCCAAGCCTATAGATCCAATGAAAAACTGTTTTTT. Its protein is CASSQAYRSNEKLFF.

In nucleotides, the CDR3 is TGTGCCAGCAGTATACTAGCGGGGTTTATCCGGGAGCTGTTTTTT. Protein product: CASSILAGFIRELFF. The chain has TRBV6-5 and TRBJ2-2, with TRBD2 matching 10 bases. Per germline, CDR1 MNHEY and CDR2 SVGAGI. The CDR3 has 15 residues. Trimming at V came to 5 bases and at J to 9 bases, leaving 9 bases not matched to a gene.

This chain joins TRBV29-1 and TRBJ1-2, with D maybe TRBD1 (5 bases). The V gene lost 6 bases and the J gene lost 6 bases, with 17 bases spanning the gap. CDR1 SQVTM and CDR2 ANQGSEA come from the germline V gene. The CDR3 is made up of 13 amino acids. The CDR3 protein is CSVPSRIGDGYTF. In nucleotides, the CDR3 is TGCAGCGTCCCTTCGCGGATAGGGGATGGCTACACCTTC.

This sequence joins TRBV10-2 and TRBJ2-7, with D hard to call. The CDR3 length is 12 residues. Germline CDR1 reads WSHSY; CDR2 reads SAAADI. Trimming left V 11 bases short and J 4 bases short, with 15 bases between. The DNA for the CDR3 is TGCGCCGCCGGAAGCGAAGCGTACGAGCAGTACTTC. Protein sequence: CAAGSEAYEQYF.